A single sample gave rise to the 5 T cell receptor beta chains below, sequenced in a study of T and B cells in COVID-19 patients. Each TRB amplification used roughly 230-550 ng of genomic DNA from blood. Multiplex PCR with BIOMED2 TRB-A/B primer pools amplified TRB rearrangements. MiXCR was run by TCRdb on the multiplex PCR reads, yielding one entry per CDR3 protein. In the table there are some 7,800 distinct CDR3 sequences, more than 20% of which are singletons. Sequencing was carried out using blood. These receptors were collected from a human donor who had recovered from COVID-19.

This clonotype ranks as medium-sized (0.01 to 0.1%). The chain uses TRBV27 and TRBJ2-1; D gene uncertain. Looked up from germline, CDR1 is MNHEY and CDR2 is SMNVEV (reference sequence). The CDR3 spans 12 residues. V lost 7 bases to trimming and J lost 0 bases, with 4 bases between them. The CDR3 reads CASISSYNEQFF. The CDR3 nucleotides are TGTGCCAGCATCAGCTCCTACAATGAGCAGTTCTTC.

The chain employs TRBV6-5 and TRBJ2-2; tentative D call: TRBD1 (6 bases). The germline gives CDR1 MNHEY, CDR2 SVGAGI. V lost 5 bases to trimming and J lost 8 bases, with 9 bases between them. This CDR3 region has 12 residues. The chain's CDR3 is CASSAGTGELFF. Written as DNA, the CDR3 is TGTGCCAGCAGTGCCGGGACAGGGGAGCTGTTTTTT.

This chain uses TRBV7-9 with TRBJ2-2; D not resolved. Deletions cut 3 bases from V and 4 bases from J, with 12 bases between. The length of the CDR3 is 15 residues. Germline V lookup: CDR1 SEHNR, CDR2 FQNEAQ (reference sequence). CDR3 sequence reads: CASSFLGRGTGELFF. CDR3 coding DNA: TGTGCCAGCAGCTTCCTGGGTCGTGGCACCGGGGAGCTGTTTTTT. Drawing the rest from reference TRBV7-9 and TRBJ2-2, the complete variable domain is DTGVSQNPRHKITKRGQNVTFRCDPISEHNRLYWYRQTLGQGPEFLTYFQNEAQLEKSRLLSDRFSAERPKGSFSTLEIQRTEQGDSAMYLCASSFLGRGTGELFFGEGSRLTVL.

The CDR3 DNA is TGCAGTGCTAGGGTAGCGGGAGGAACGAATGAGCAGTTCTTC. This sequence encodes CSARVAGGTNEQFF. This sequence joins TRBV20-1 and TRBJ2-1; 10 bases are shared with TRBD2. Germline CDR1 and CDR2: DFQATT and SNEGSKA (reference sequence). The CDR3 loop spans 14 amino acids. V was clipped by 3 bases and J by 7 bases; unmatched bases: 6.

This clonotype is categorized as medium-sized. Compared with germline, one end of the junction differs, possibly owing to a read error. V is TRBV12-3 or TRBV12-4 and J is TRBJ2-7, with 9 bases that match TRBD1. This CDR3 comprises 12 residues. The CDR3 DNA reads as TGTGCCAGCAGTTTGTATGGACAGGGGTCCAACTTC. It codes for CASSLYGQGSNF.